This is a list of T cell receptor beta chains from one sample in a study of regulatory T cells in long-lasting Graves disease. TCRdb used MiXCR to reprocess the multiplex PCR reads, holding one entry per CDR3 protein. The profile covers 500,000 or so distinct CDR3 sequences, with about a sixth appearing a single time and 10% to 15% taken by the ten largest. A further study also used this sample, focusing on T cells in Graves' hyperthyroidism and ophthalmopathy.

This specimen consisted of peripheral blood mononuclear cells (PBMCs), obtained at new diagnosis, from a patient treated with antithyroid drugs. These receptors originate from a man aged 35-49 years with Graves disease. CDR3s include the opening cysteine and the closing phenylalanine or tryptophan. A D gene is named only where the DNA matches it firmly. Size is stated for part of the rows, as once, few or many counts, or as a class when the clone is expanded.

V: TRBV3-1; J: TRBJ2-5; length: 15; D: TRBD1; size: many; CDR3: CASSQPGTVQETQYF; DNA: TGTGCCAGCAGCCAACCCGGGACAGTCCAAGAGACCCAGTACTTC
V: TRBV12-3/TRBV12-4; J: TRBJ1-5; length: 14; D: NA; size: NA; CDR3: CASSSQGAGQPQHF; DNA: TGTGCCAGCAGTTCCCAGGGTGCGGGTCAGCCCCAGCATTTT
V: TRBV7-6; J: TRBJ2-7; length: 16; D: TRBD1; size: NA; CDR3: CASSFVVGQGAYEQYF; DNA: TGTGCCAGCAGCTTTGTCGTGGGACAGGGGGCCTACGAGCAGTACTTC
V: TRBV12-3/TRBV12-4; J: TRBJ2-1; length: 18; D: TRBD2; size: many; CDR3: CASSYRRPLIAGDDEQFF; DNA: TGTGCCAGCAGTTACCGACGACCCCTAATAGCGGGAGACGATGAGCAGTTCTTC
V: TRBV27; J: TRBJ2-3; length: 13; D: NA; size: few; CDR3: CASSLRVADTQYF; DNA: TGTGCCAGCAGTTTACGCGTGGCGGATACGCAGTATTTT
V: TRBV28; J: TRBJ2-3; length: 19; D: NA; size: many; CDR3: CASSLVPLPRRVPTDTQYF; DNA: TGTGCCAGCAGTTTGGTCCCTCTCCCTCGGCGGGTGCCCACAGATACGCAGTATTTT
V: TRBV19; J: TRBJ2-6; length: 14; D: NA; size: few; CDR3: CASLQYSGANVLTF; DNA: TGTGCCAGTCTACAGTACTCTGGGGCCAACGTCCTGACTTTC
V: TRBV2; J: TRBJ2-3; length: 13; D: NA; size: many; CDR3: CASSERSTDTQYF; DNA: TGTGCCAGCAGTGAAAGGAGCACAGATACGCAGTATTTT
V: TRBV10-3; J: TRBJ2-1; length: 16; D: NA; size: NA; CDR3: CAISEYDGGAYNEQFF; DNA: TGTGCCATCAGTGAGTATGACGGTGGGGCCTACAATGAGCAGTTCTTC
V: TRBV12-3/TRBV12-4; J: TRBJ1-5; length: 17; D: TRBD1; size: few; CDR3: CASSFARGLNRGQPQHF; DNA: TGTGCCAGCAGTTTTGCCAGGGGGCTTAATCGGGGTCAGCCCCAGCATTTT
V: TRBV12-3/TRBV12-4; J: TRBJ2-7; length: 14; D: NA; size: many; CDR3: CASSAGDTFGEQYF; DNA: TGTGCCAGCAGTGCCGGGGACACCTTCGGCGAGCAGTACTTC
V: TRBV10-3; J: TRBJ1-1; length: 13; D: NA; size: few; CDR3: CAISVRRGTEAFF; DNA: TGTGCCATCAGTGTTCGTAGGGGCACTGAAGCTTTCTTT
V: TRBV30; J: TRBJ1-1; length: 12; D: NA; size: many; CDR3: CAWSVYFGGAFF; DNA: TGTGCCTGGAGTGTATATTTCGGGGGGGCTTTCTTT
V: TRBV28; J: TRBJ2-3; length: 14; D: NA; size: many; CDR3: CASSLRLATDTQYF; DNA: TGTGCCAGCAGTTTACGACTTGCCACAGATACGCAGTATTTT
V: TRBV5-1; J: TRBJ2-5; length: 15; D: TRBD2; size: few; CDR3: CASSLTSGWGETQYF; DNA: TGCGCCAGCAGCTTGACTAGCGGATGGGGAGAGACCCAGTACTTC
V: TRBV20-1; J: TRBJ2-7; length: 15; D: TRBD1; size: many; CDR3: CSAALTGGASYEQYF; DNA: TGCAGTGCTGCACTCACAGGGGGCGCTTCCTACGAGCAGTACTTC
V: TRBV29-1; J: TRBJ1-1; length: 10; D: NA; size: many; CDR3: CSAGPTEAFF; DNA: TGCAGCGCCGGGCCCACTGAAGCTTTCTTT
V: TRBV18; J: TRBJ2-5; length: 11; D: NA; size: many; CDR3: CASSPAETQYF; DNA: TGTGCCAGCTCACCGGCGGAGACCCAGTACTTC
V: TRBV28; J: TRBJ2-2; length: 18; D: NA; size: many; CDR3: CASRNSGSRHPNTGELFF; DNA: TGTGCCAGCAGGAATTCAGGATCGCGACATCCGAACACCGGGGAGCTGTTTTTT
V: TRBV2; J: TRBJ2-1; length: 16; D: TRBD1; size: NA; CDR3: CASSPDRDHSYNEQFF; DNA: TGTGCCAGCAGTCCTGACAGGGATCACTCCTACAATGAGCAGTTCTTC
V: TRBV28; J: TRBJ1-1; length: 14; D: NA; size: NA; CDR3: CASSASPRGTEAFF; DNA: TGTGCCAGCAGTGCCTCTCCGAGGGGGACTGAAGCTTTCTTT
V: TRBV3-1; J: TRBJ2-3; length: 15; D: TRBD1; size: many; CDR3: CASSLGTGTTDTQYF; DNA: TGTGCCAGCAGCCTGGGGACAGGGACGACAGATACGCAGTATTTT
V: TRBV2; J: TRBJ2-7; length: 13; D: TRBD2; size: many; CDR3: CAGLAGGINEQYF; DNA: TGTGCCGGACTAGCGGGAGGAATCAACGAGCAGTACTTC
V: TRBV20-1; J: TRBJ1-5; length: 11; D: NA; size: few; CDR3: CSASEGQPQHF; DNA: TGCAGTGCTAGTGAGGGACAGCCCCAGCATTTT
V: TRBV6-2/TRBV6-3; J: TRBJ1-5; length: 17; D: NA; size: NA; CDR3: CASSESGIVLGNQPQHF; DNA: TGTGCCAGCAGTGAAAGTGGGATAGTTCTAGGCAATCAGCCCCAGCATTTT
V: TRBV7-9; J: TRBJ2-6; length: 14; D: NA; size: NA; CDR3: CASSGSSGANVLTF; DNA: TGTGCCAGCAGCGGGAGCTCTGGGGCCAACGTCCTGACTTTC
V: TRBV4-1; J: TRBJ2-1; length: 18; D: TRBD2; size: few; CDR3: CASSQGEAGGIIYNEQFF; DNA: TGCGCCAGCAGCCAAGGGGAAGCGGGAGGGATAATCTACAATGAGCAGTTCTTC
V: TRBV5-1; J: TRBJ1-1; length: 18; D: NA; size: few; CDR3: CASSLGRVGPTGGTEAFF; DNA: TGCGCCAGCAGCCTTGGGAGAGTAGGCCCCACTGGGGGCACTGAAGCTTTCTTT
V: TRBV29-1; J: TRBJ2-7; length: 13; D: NA; size: NA; CDR3: CSVRQGETYEQYF; DNA: TGCAGCGTTCGGCAGGGAGAAACCTACGAGCAGTACTTC
V: TRBV7-3; J: TRBJ2-1; length: 14; D: NA; size: NA; CDR3: CASSFPGTYNEQFF; DNA: TGTGCCAGCAGCTTCCCAGGGACCTACAATGAGCAGTTCTTC
V: TRBV28; J: TRBJ1-2; length: 12; D: NA; size: many; CDR3: CASSLWARGYTF; DNA: TGTGCCAGCAGTTTATGGGCTCGAGGCTACACCTTC
V: TRBV29-1; J: TRBJ2-1; length: 11; D: TRBD2; size: NA; CDR3: CSLSGTNEQFF; DNA: TGCAGCCTGAGCGGGACCAATGAGCAGTTCTTC
V: TRBV20-1; J: TRBJ1-1; length: 13; D: TRBD1; size: many; CDR3: CSPGTAWNTEAFF; DNA: TGCAGCCCTGGGACAGCCTGGAACACTGAAGCTTTCTTT
V: TRBV6-2/TRBV6-3; J: TRBJ2-7; length: 18; D: TRBD2; size: few; CDR3: CASSSRQGLAGVTYEQYF; DNA: TGTGCCAGCAGTTCCAGGCAGGGACTAGCGGGAGTAACCTACGAGCAGTACTTC
V: TRBV5-5; J: TRBJ2-7; length: 15; D: TRBD2; size: many; CDR3: CASTGLAGGPYEQYF; DNA: TGTGCCAGCACTGGACTAGCGGGAGGGCCTTACGAGCAGTACTTC
V: TRBV12-3/TRBV12-4; J: TRBJ1-1; length: 11; D: NA; size: many; CDR3: CASSLGMWAFF; DNA: TGTGCCAGCAGCCTCGGGATGTGGGCTTTCTTT
V: TRBV20-1; J: TRBJ2-7; length: 14; D: NA; size: many; CDR3: CSAPAVAATYEQYF; DNA: TGCAGTGCGCCAGCAGTAGCGGCAACCTACGAGCAGTACTTC
V: TRBV9; J: TRBJ2-3; length: 15; D: NA; size: NA; CDR3: CASSVVGSPTDTQYF; DNA: TGTGCCAGCAGCGTAGTGGGCAGTCCCACAGATACGCAGTATTTT
V: TRBV5-1; J: TRBJ1-1; length: 14; D: NA; size: many; CDR3: CASSLQSMNTEAFF; DNA: TGCGCCAGCAGCCTACAATCTATGAACACTGAAGCTTTCTTT
V: TRBV12-3/TRBV12-4; J: TRBJ2-4; length: 17; D: TRBD1; size: many; CDR3: CASSLGGTGAAKNIQYF; DNA: TGTGCCAGCAGTTTAGGGGGGACAGGGGCAGCCAAAAACATTCAGTACTTC
V: TRBV6-1; J: TRBJ2-7; length: 15; D: TRBD1; size: few; CDR3: CASSPFPTGAYEQYF; DNA: TGTGCCAGCAGTCCCTTTCCTACAGGGGCCTACGAGCAGTACTTC
V: TRBV7-2; J: TRBJ2-4; length: 17; D: TRBD2; size: many; CDR3: CASSPPGLAGGQNIQYF; DNA: TGTGCCAGCAGCCCACCCGGACTAGCGGGAGGCCAAAACATTCAGTACTTC
V: TRBV13; J: TRBJ2-7; length: 15; D: NA; size: NA; CDR3: CASSNQRTFSYEQYF; DNA: TGTGCCAGCAGCAACCAGCGGACCTTCTCCTACGAGCAGTACTTC
V: TRBV4-1; J: TRBJ1-6; length: 16; D: TRBD1; size: once; CDR3: CASSTRQGDQFSPLHF; DNA: TGCGCCAGCAGCACTCGACAGGGGGATCAATTTTCACCCCTCCACTTT
V: TRBV6-1; J: TRBJ1-1; length: 12; D: TRBD1; size: few; CDR3: CASSLTGGEAFF; DNA: TGTGCCAGCAGCTTGACAGGGGGCGAAGCTTTCTTT
V: TRBV18; J: TRBJ2-5; length: 16; D: NA; size: few; CDR3: CASSPGYRRGVETQYF; DNA: TGTGCCAGCTCACCCGGATACAGGAGAGGAGTAGAGACCCAGTACTTC
V: TRBV20-1; J: TRBJ2-1; length: 13; D: NA; size: many; CDR3: CSATPGLANEQFF; DNA: TGCAGTGCTACACCGGGGTTGGCCAATGAGCAGTTCTTC
V: TRBV2; J: TRBJ2-5; length: 15; D: TRBD2; size: NA; CDR3: CASRETSGMGKTQYF; DNA: TGTGCCAGCAGGGAGACTAGCGGGATGGGGAAGACCCAGTACTTC
V: TRBV2; J: TRBJ1-1; length: 15; D: NA; size: many; CDR3: CAFDAGVSGDTEAFF; DNA: TGTGCCTTCGACGCCGGGGTCTCTGGGGACACTGAAGCTTTCTTT
V: TRBV30; J: TRBJ2-3; length: 14; D: NA; size: many; CDR3: CAWSPGTSTDTQYF; DNA: TGTGCCTGGAGTCCCGGCACAAGCACAGATACGCAGTATTTT
V: TRBV20-1; J: TRBJ2-3; length: 14; D: TRBD2; size: few; CDR3: CSAGSGRGRDTQYF; DNA: TGCAGTGCTGGTAGCGGGAGAGGGAGAGATACGCAGTATTTT
V: TRBV19; J: TRBJ1-5; length: 13; D: NA; size: NA; CDR3: CASGWSADQPQHF; DNA: TGTGCCAGCGGCTGGTCCGCGGATCAGCCCCAGCATTTT
V: TRBV28; J: TRBJ2-3; length: 12; D: NA; size: many; CDR3: CASSSTRDTQYF; DNA: TGTGCCAGCAGTTCGACTCGAGATACGCAGTATTTT
V: TRBV6-1; J: TRBJ1-4; length: 14; D: NA; size: NA; CDR3: CASRSREGGEKLFF; DNA: TGTGCCAGCAGAAGCCGGGAGGGAGGGGAAAAACTGTTTTTT